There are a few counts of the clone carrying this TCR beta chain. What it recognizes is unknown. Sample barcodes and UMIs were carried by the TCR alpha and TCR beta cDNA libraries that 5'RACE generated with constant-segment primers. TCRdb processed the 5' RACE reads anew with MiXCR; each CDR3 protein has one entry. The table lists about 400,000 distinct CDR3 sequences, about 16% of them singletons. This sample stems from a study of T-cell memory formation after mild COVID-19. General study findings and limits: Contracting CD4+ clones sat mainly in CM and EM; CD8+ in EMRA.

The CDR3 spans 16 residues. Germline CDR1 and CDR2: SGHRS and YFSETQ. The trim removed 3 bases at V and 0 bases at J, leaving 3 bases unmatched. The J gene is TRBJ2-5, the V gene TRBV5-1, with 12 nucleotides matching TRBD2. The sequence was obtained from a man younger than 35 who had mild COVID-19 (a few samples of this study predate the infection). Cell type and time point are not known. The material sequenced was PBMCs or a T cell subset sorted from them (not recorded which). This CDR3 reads CASSSGLAGHQETQYF. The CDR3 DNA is TGCGCCAGCAGCTCAGGACTAGCGGGGCACCAAGAGACCCAGTACTTC. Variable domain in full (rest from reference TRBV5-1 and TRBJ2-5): KAGVTQTPRYLIKTRGQQVTLSCSPISGHRSVSWYQQTPGQGLQFLFEYFSETQRNKGNFPGRFSGRQFSNSRSEMNVSTLELGDSALYLCASSSGLAGHQETQYFGPGTRLLVL.